These T cell receptor beta chains were read from a single sample in a study of blood T cell repertoires in COVID-19. Data came from immunoSEQ multiplex PCR; TCRdb stores just in-frame clones and leaves some out. The data contain about 400,000 clones, roughly 90% of them singletons. Sample: PBMCs or T cells enriched from blood (not recorded which). These receptor sequences come from a middle-aged woman with acute COVID-19. CDR3s include the opening cysteine and the closing phenylalanine or tryptophan. The D gene is left open where the match is weak. Size is stated for part of the rows, as once, few or many counts, or as a class when the clone is expanded.

abundance	len	v_gene	d_gene	j_gene	CDR3nt	CDR3aa
.	16	TRBV3-1/TRBV3-2	.	TRBJ2-7	TGTGCCAGCAGCCAAGTCCTGGATGCAGGGGCCTACGAGCAGTACTTC	CASSQVLDAGAYEQYF
.	15	TRBV30	TRBD1	TRBJ1-2	TGTGCCTGGACTATAGGACAGGGAACTAACTATGGCTACACCTTC	CAWTIGQGTNYGYTF
.	17	TRBV29-1	.	TRBJ2-2	TGCAGCGTTGCCACCCTGGCGGGGCAAGCCGGCACCGGGGAGCTGTTTTTT	CSVATLAGQAGTGELFF
.	16	TRBV5-1	TRBD2	TRBJ2-5	TGCGCCAGCAGCTTGGTCCCCACGGGGGGGCAAGAGACCCAGTACTTC	CASSLVPTGGQETQYF
.	13	TRBV7-9	.	TRBJ2-7	TGTGCCAGCAGCCGACTAGGACCCTACGAGCAGTACTTC	CASSRLGPYEQYF
once	14	TRBV4-1	.	TRBJ2-7	TGCGCCAGCAGCCAAGTGGAGGTCGGGTGGGAGCAGTACTTC	CASSQVEVGWEQYF
once	16	TRBV19	.	TRBJ1-3	TGTGCCAGTAGTTCACAGGGAAGGACGTTTGGGGACACCATATATTTT	CASSSQGRTFGDTIYF
.	15	TRBV7-2	.	TRBJ1-1	TGTGCCAGCAGCTCGGGAGGTGCAGGGAACACTGAAGCTTTCTTT	CASSSGGAGNTEAFF
.	15	TRBV30	.	TRBJ1-2	TGTGCCTGGAGTGTACAGATGAAAGCTAACTATGGCTACACCTTC	CAWSVQMKANYGYTF
.	15	TRBV9	.	TRBJ1-4	TGTGCCAGCAGCATCCGACCTGACGGAGTGGAAAAACTGTTTTTT	CASSIRPDGVEKLFF
.	14	TRBV6-5	TRBD1	TRBJ1-3	TGTGCCAGCAGGTCCCGGGACAGGGGGAACACCATATATTTT	CASRSRDRGNTIYF
.	16	TRBV19	TRBD1	TRBJ1-5	TGTGCCACCCACCCTGGGAGAGGGGGCGGCAATCAGCCCCAGCATTTT	CATHPGRGGGNQPQHF
.	16	TRBV18	.	TRBJ2-2	TGTGCCAGCTCACCATCCGGGTTTAGGAACACCGGGGAGCTGTTTTTT	CASSPSGFRNTGELFF
.	13	TRBV7-9	.	TRBJ1-4	TGTGCCAGCAGCTCCTCAGGGGAAGAAAAACTGTTTTTT	CASSSSGEEKLFF
.	14	TRBV16	.	TRBJ1-2	TGTGCCAGCAGCCAATCCCCAGGGGCCGGGGGCTACACCTTC	CASSQSPGAGGYTF
.	14	TRBV7-9	.	TRBJ2-3	TGTGCCAGCACATTCGGGGGACCCACAGATACGCAGTATTTT	CASTFGGPTDTQYF
.	13	TRBV10-3	.	TRBJ1-2	TGTGCCATCAGGGACAGTTTAAACTATGGCTACACCTTC	CAIRDSLNYGYTF
few	13	TRBV6-1	.	TRBJ2-7	TGTGCCAGCAGTGAATCAGTATCCTACGAGCAGTACTTC	CASSESVSYEQYF
.	15	TRBV15	.	TRBJ1-3	TGTGCCACCAGCAGAGATCTTGGCCTCGGAAACACCATATATTTT	CATSRDLGLGNTIYF
.	16	TRBV4-2	TRBD2	TRBJ2-7	TGTGCCAGCAGCCAAGGACTAGCGGGGGCTACCTACGAGCAGTACTTC	CASSQGLAGATYEQYF
.	14	TRBV18	TRBD1	TRBJ1-1	TGTGCCAGCTCACCAATCCAGGGGGCGAATGAAGCTTTCTTT	CASSPIQGANEAFF
.	17	TRBV13	.	TRBJ1-3	TGTGCCAGCAGCACAAGAGGTCAGGGGATCTCTGGAAACACCATATATTTT	CASSTRGQGISGNTIYF
.	17	TRBV4-2	TRBD1	TRBJ1-1	TGTGCCAGCAGTCTCCCTTCCAGGGGGTTGGGGAACACTGAAGCTTTCTTT	CASSLPSRGLGNTEAFF
.	13	TRBV27	.	TRBJ1-2	TGTGCCAGCAGTTCCAAAGTGACTGGTGGCTACACCTTC	CASSSKVTGGYTF
.	16	TRBV9	TRBD1	TRBJ1-6	TGTGCCAGCAGCGTAGCGACAGGGGACCATAATTCACCCCTCCACTTT	CASSVATGDHNSPLHF
once	18	TRBV15	TRBD2	TRBJ2-3	TGTGCCACCAGCAGAGATCTCAGCGGGGGCGTCAGCACAGATACGCAGTATTTT	CATSRDLSGGVSTDTQYF
once	15	TRBV28	TRBD1	TRBJ2-2	TGTGCCAGCAGTTTAGGACAGGATAACACCGGGGAGCTGTTTTTT	CASSLGQDNTGELFF
.	13	TRBV10-3	TRBD1	TRBJ1-4	TGTGCCAGCCAGGGGGGACTTAATGAAAAACTGTTTTTT	CASQGGLNEKLFF
.	16	TRBV6-5	TRBD1	TRBJ2-1	TGTGCCAGCAGTTACTCCGGGACAGGGAGTATTGGTGAGCAGTTCTTC	CASSYSGTGSIGEQFF
.	13	TRBV24-1	.	TRBJ2-5	TGTGCCACCAGACAGGGTGGCGGCGAGACCCAGTACTTC	CATRQGGGETQYF
few	14	TRBV9	.	TRBJ1-1	TGTGCCAGCAGCGCCCAACAGGGCGGGACTGAAGCTTTCTTT	CASSAQQGGTEAFF
.	16	TRBV14	TRBD1	TRBJ1-2	TGTGCCAGCAGCCGCCCGGGACAGGTTCCTTACTATGGCTACACCTTC	CASSRPGQVPYYGYTF
.	16	TRBV4-1	TRBD1	TRBJ1-4	TGCGCCAGCAGCCTCCGACTGGGACAGACTAATGAAAAACTGTTTTTT	CASSLRLGQTNEKLFF